The 2 T cell receptor beta chains listed next were all sequenced from one sample in a study of shared clonotypes between healthy human individuals. The protocol was immunoSEQ multiplex PCR, while the TCRdb copy is restricted to in-frame clones and leaves out a portion. Of under 1,100,000 clones in the sample, 65% to 80% were seen once. Sequences were obtained from memory CD4+ T cells sorted from blood. Subset described: CD45RA-negative fraction. Receptors originate from a young man in good health.

This clone has a handful of counts. The chain has TRBV7-8 and TRBJ1-6; D may be TRBD1 (5 bases). CDR3 length equals 14 residues. Trimming shortened V by 4 bases and J by 10 bases, and 14 bases separated the two germline ends. Germline lookup yields CDR1 SGHVS and CDR2 FQNEAQ. The CDR3 region has the DNA TGTGCCAGCAGCTCGGTTGGGGGTGGATCACCCCTCCACTTT. It translates to CASSSVGGGSPLHF.

V usage is TRBV29-1 and J usage is TRBJ2-6; 8 bases are a match to TRBD2. V shed 6 bases and J 0 bases; nucleotides not matched to a gene: 1. Germline V gene data show CDR1 as SQVTM and CDR2 as ANQGSEA. The length of the CDR3 is 14 residues. In nucleotides, the CDR3 is TGCAGCGTCCGGGAGGGCTCTGGGGCCAACGTCCTGACTTTC. As protein: CSVREGSGANVLTF.